This T cell receptor beta chain was captured in a study of CD8 T cells in ankylosing spondylitis. Findings and caveats of the study: A motif of 7 to 9 highly homologous TCR beta variants was seen as apparently characteristic of ankylosing spondylitis blood.

TCRdb passed the 5' RACE reads through MiXCR, listing each CDR3 protein once. The sample has about 800,000 distinct CDR3 sequences, 12% seen once. This clonotype was recorded many times. Its antigen is as yet unknown. The receptor's source is a male donor with ankylosing spondylitis. Sequencing was done on a sample of blood, either unsorted or a sorted T cell fraction (not recorded which).

Here the CDR3 reads CSAWSVMNTEAFF. The CDR3 nucleotides are TGCAGTGCTTGGTCGGTCATGAACACTGAAGCTTTCTTT. The rearrangement links TRBV20-1 to TRBJ1-1; D ambiguous. Deletions cut 5 bases from V and 0 bases from J, with 10 bases between. Per the germline V gene, CDR1 is DFQATT and CDR2 is SNEGSKA (reference sequence). This CDR3 spans 13 amino acids.